Listed below are T cell receptor beta chains from one sample, sequenced in a study of radiotherapy plus CTLA-4 blockade in lung cancer. Libraries were prepared by immunoSEQ multiplex PCR; TCRdb keeps only in-frame clonotypes and omits some of them. The data show about 73,000 clones, around 90% seen once. This specimen consisted of peripheral blood, obtained from a patient treated with radiotherapy plus ipilimumab. The source of these receptors is a human donor with non-small cell lung cancer that progressed on radiotherapy plus ipilimumab. Both conserved end residues are part of each CDR3. The D gene is left open where the match is weak. Where a row states a size, it is once, few, many or the class of an expanded clone; other rows omit it.

D gene: -; clone size: -; J gene: TRBJ1-1; V gene: TRBV7-9; CDR3 DNA: TGTGCCAGCAGCGTACAGGGAGCTGGCACTGAAGCTTTCTTT; CDR3 protein: CASSVQGAGTEAFF
D gene: TRBD1; clone size: -; J gene: TRBJ2-5; V gene: TRBV6-1; CDR3 DNA: TGTGCCAGCAGTGAGCGGACAGGGGGTCAAGAGACCCAGTACTTC; CDR3 protein: CASSERTGGQETQYF
D gene: TRBD1; clone size: -; J gene: TRBJ1-2; V gene: TRBV7-9; CDR3 DNA: TGTGCCAGCAGCTTTAACAGGGGGAACTACACCTTC; CDR3 protein: CASSFNRGNYTF
D gene: -; clone size: -; J gene: TRBJ2-7; V gene: TRBV7-3; CDR3 DNA: TGTGCCAGCAGCTTGGGGACAGCCAGCGGGGAGCAGTACTTC; CDR3 protein: CASSLGTASGEQYF
D gene: -; clone size: -; J gene: TRBJ1-4; V gene: TRBV5-1; CDR3 DNA: TGCGCCAGCAGCTTGGTAGCAGGGACCAATGAAAAACTGTTTTTT; CDR3 protein: CASSLVAGTNEKLFF
D gene: -; clone size: -; J gene: TRBJ2-4; V gene: TRBV4-1; CDR3 DNA: TGCGCCAGCAGCCAACAAGATATCGGCATTCAGTACTTC; CDR3 protein: CASSQQDIGIQYF
D gene: TRBD2; clone size: -; J gene: TRBJ2-2; V gene: TRBV30; CDR3 DNA: TGTGCCTGGAGCAACTCACTAGCGGGAGGGCCGGGCGGGGAGCTGTTTTTT; CDR3 protein: CAWSNSLAGGPGGELFF
D gene: -; clone size: -; J gene: TRBJ2-5; V gene: TRBV27; CDR3 DNA: TGTGCCAGCGGGACGGAAGAAGAGACCCAGTACTTC; CDR3 protein: CASGTEEETQYF
D gene: TRBD1; clone size: -; J gene: TRBJ1-2; V gene: TRBV6-6; CDR3 DNA: TGTGCCAGCAGACAGACCGGGACAGACTATGGCTACACCTTC; CDR3 protein: CASRQTGTDYGYTF
D gene: -; clone size: -; J gene: TRBJ1-2; V gene: TRBV4-1; CDR3 DNA: TGCGCCAGCAGCCAAGATCTGCACTATGGCTACACCTTC; CDR3 protein: CASSQDLHYGYTF
D gene: -; clone size: -; J gene: TRBJ2-5; V gene: TRBV11-2; CDR3 DNA: TGTGCCAGCAGCTTAGGGGTTCTTAGCAAAGAGACCCAGTACTTC; CDR3 protein: CASSLGVLSKETQYF
D gene: -; clone size: -; J gene: TRBJ1-2; V gene: TRBV5-6; CDR3 DNA: TGTGCCAGCAGCTTGGAAGGAGGCTATGGCTACACCTTC; CDR3 protein: CASSLEGGYGYTF
D gene: TRBD2; clone size: -; J gene: TRBJ2-3; V gene: TRBV9; CDR3 DNA: TGTGCCAGCAGCGTAGGAGGAGCGGGAGGGCCAGATACGCAGTATTTT; CDR3 protein: CASSVGGAGGPDTQYF
D gene: -; clone size: -; J gene: TRBJ2-1; V gene: TRBV7-9; CDR3 DNA: TGTGCCAGCCGGCACAGTACCTACAATGAGCAGTTCTTC; CDR3 protein: CASRHSTYNEQFF
D gene: TRBD1; clone size: once; J gene: TRBJ2-7; V gene: TRBV9; CDR3 DNA: TGTGCCAGCAGCGTGGGTGGGACAGACTACTACGAGCAGTACTTC; CDR3 protein: CASSVGGTDYYEQYF